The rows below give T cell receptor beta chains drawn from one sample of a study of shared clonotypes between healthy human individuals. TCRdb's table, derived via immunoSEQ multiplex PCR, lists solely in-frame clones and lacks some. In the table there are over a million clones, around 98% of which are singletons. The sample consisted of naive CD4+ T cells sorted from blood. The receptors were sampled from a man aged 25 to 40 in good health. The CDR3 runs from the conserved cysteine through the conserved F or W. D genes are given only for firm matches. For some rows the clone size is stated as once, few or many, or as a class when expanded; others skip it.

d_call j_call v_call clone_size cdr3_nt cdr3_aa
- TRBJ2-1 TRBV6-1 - TGTGCCAGCAGTGACCAATGGAGTAGGGATGAGCAGTTCTTC CASSDQWSRDEQFF
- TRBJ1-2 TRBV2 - TGTGCCAGCAGCCAAGGGCGCTATGGCTACACCTTC CASSQGRYGYTF
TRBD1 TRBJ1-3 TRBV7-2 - TGTGCCAGCAGCCGACACAGGGGGCGCCGGGAATCTGGAAACACCATATATTTT CASSRHRGRRESGNTIYF
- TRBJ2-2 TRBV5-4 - TGTGCCAGCAGCTTGGTTCCTCTGGCGGGACTTAACACCGGGGAGCTGTTTTTT CASSLVPLAGLNTGELFF
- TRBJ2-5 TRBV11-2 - TGTGCCAGCAGCTTAGATCACGAGCGAGCAGAGACCCAGTACTTC CASSLDHERAETQYF
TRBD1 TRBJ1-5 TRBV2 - TGTGCCAGCAGTGAGGACAGGGGGCGTCAGCCCCAGCATTTT CASSEDRGRQPQHF
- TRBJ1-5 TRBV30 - TGTGCCTGGAGTGTAGTAGGGACCAATCAGCCCCAGCATTTT CAWSVVGTNQPQHF
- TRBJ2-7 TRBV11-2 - TGTGCCAGCAGCTTGATCACAGGGTTAGTCTACGAGCAGTACTTC CASSLITGLVYEQYF
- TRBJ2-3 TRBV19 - TGTGCCAGTAGAAACCGGTTCTTGGCAGATACGCAGTATTTT CASRNRFLADTQYF
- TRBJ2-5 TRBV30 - TGTGCCTGGGGAAAGGTCAGGGAGACCCAGTACTTC CAWGKVRETQYF
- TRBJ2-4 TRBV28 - TGTGCCAGCAGTTTATTCTCGAGGACAGTGGAGAAAAACATTCAGTACTTC CASSLFSRTVEKNIQYF
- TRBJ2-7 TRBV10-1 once TGCGCCAGCGGGCGGTTTGGGGAGCAGTACTTC CASGRFGEQYF
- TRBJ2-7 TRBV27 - TGTGCCAGCAGCTATAGGGGGGGCTTCTCCTACGAGCAGTACTTC CASSYRGGFSYEQYF
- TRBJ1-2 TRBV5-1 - TGCGCCAGCAGCTTGGCAGGGAGGCGCTACACCTTC CASSLAGRRYTF
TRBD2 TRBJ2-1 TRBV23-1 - TGCGCCAGCAGTCACTTTTTTCGAGCGGGAGGCAATGAGCAGTTCTTC CASSHFFRAGGNEQFF
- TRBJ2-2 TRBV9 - TGTGCCAGCAGCGTAGCACAGGGAGCCCTAAAAGGGGAGCTGTTTTTT CASSVAQGALKGELFF
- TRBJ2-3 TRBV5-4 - TGTGCCAGCAGCGTCCTGGACGGCACAGATACGCAGTATTTT CASSVLDGTDTQYF
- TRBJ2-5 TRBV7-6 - TGTGCCAGCAGCATCATGGACCAAGAGACCCAGTACTTC CASSIMDQETQYF
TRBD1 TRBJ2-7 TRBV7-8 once TGTGCCAGCAGCTTGGCCGGGACAGGCAACTACGAGCAGTACTTC CASSLAGTGNYEQYF
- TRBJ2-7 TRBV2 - TGTGCCAGCGCCGGGCTAACCTCCTACGAGCAGTACTTC CASAGLTSYEQYF
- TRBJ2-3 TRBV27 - TGTGTGGAACGGTCGTACTGGGTTGTCGGTACGCAGTATTTT CVERSYWVVGTQYF
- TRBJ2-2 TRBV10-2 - TGCGCCTATCTTGGGGGCCCCACCGGGGAGCTGTTTTTT CAYLGGPTGELFF
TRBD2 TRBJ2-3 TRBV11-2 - TGTGCCAGCAACAGCATCACTAGCGGAGGAGGGACAGATACGCAGTATTTT CASNSITSGGGTDTQYF